A selection of T cell receptor beta chains follows, all from one sample in a study of T cells in Graves' hyperthyroidism and ophthalmopathy. TCRdb redid the calling of the multiplex PCR reads with MiXCR, one entry per CDR3 protein. The repertoire includes 200,000 to 250,000 distinct CDR3 sequences, approximately 17% of them detected once, and 50% sits in the top ten. Material for sequencing was blood. The receptors come from a man aged 45-65 years with Graves' hyperthyroidism. Each CDR3 is given with its conserved first and last residue. D genes are given only for firm matches. Not all rows give a size; the values are once, few, many and, for expanded clones, a class.

>TRBJ2-3|few|NA|TRBV11-3|13
CASSPILESAQYF
TGTGCCAGCAGCCCTATACTAGAATCAGCGCAGTATTTT
>TRBJ2-1|few|NA|TRBV18|15
CASSPAAGSTNEQFF
TGTGCCAGCTCACCGGCGGCAGGTTCTACGAATGAGCAGTTCTTC
>TRBJ2-7|many|TRBD1|TRBV7-9|13
CASSLLDRGEQYF
TGTGCCAGCAGCTTACTGGACAGGGGCGAGCAGTACTTC
>TRBJ2-2|NA|TRBD2|TRBV12-3/TRBV12-4|15
CASTGTSGNTGELFF
TGTGCCAGCACCGGGACTAGCGGGAACACCGGGGAGCTGTTTTTT
>TRBJ1-1|few|NA|TRBV3-1|13
CVSSPGMNTEAFF
TGTGTCAGCAGCCCCGGCATGAACACTGAAGCTTTCTTT
>TRBJ2-1|many|TRBD2|TRBV7-2|16
CASSQELAGDDNEQFF
TGTGCCAGCAGCCAAGAACTAGCGGGAGATGACAATGAGCAGTTCTTC
>TRBJ2-7|many|TRBD2|TRBV30|14
CAWRPIAGVHEQYF
TGTGCCTGGAGACCAATAGCGGGAGTCCACGAGCAGTACTTC
>TRBJ1-1|many|NA|TRBV7-2|16
CASSLAKGRANTEAFF
TGTGCCAGCAGCTTAGCTAAGGGGAGGGCGAACACTGAAGCTTTCTTT
>TRBJ2-1|NA|NA|TRBV5-4|18
CASSTVGGRGNSYNEQFF
TGTGCCAGCAGCACCGTAGGGGGGAGGGGCAATTCCTACAATGAGCAGTTCTTC
>TRBJ2-1|few|NA|TRBV27|21
CASSTTDLLPAPTRGDNEQFF
TGTGCCAGCAGTACGACCGATCTCCTCCCGGCCCCGACAAGGGGGGACAATGAGCAGTTCTTC
>TRBJ1-1|NA|NA|TRBV10-2|13
CASSRSGTTEAFF
TGCGCCAGCAGTCGGTCTGGAACCACTGAAGCTTTCTTT
>TRBJ2-1|NA|TRBD2|TRBV4-2|17
CASSQVLGLAGGNEQFF
TGTGCCAGCAGCCAAGTTCTCGGACTAGCGGGAGGCAATGAGCAGTTCTTC
>TRBJ2-6|NA|NA|TRBV20-1|15
CSARELVSGANVLTF
TGCAGTGCTAGAGAACTAGTCTCTGGGGCCAACGTCCTGACTTTC
>TRBJ2-6|few|NA|TRBV5-1|16
CASSPDRSSGANVLTF
TGCGCCAGCAGCCCCGATAGGAGCTCTGGGGCCAACGTCCTGACTTTC
>TRBJ2-1|NA|NA|TRBV25-1|12
CASSELVNEQFF
TGTGCCAGCAGTGAATTGGTCAATGAGCAGTTCTTC
>TRBJ2-1|few|TRBD2|TRBV12-3/TRBV12-4|15
CASSWGSGIYNEQFF
TGTGCCAGCAGTTGGGGTAGCGGGATTTACAATGAGCAGTTCTTC
>TRBJ2-7|NA|NA|TRBV27|17
CASSFRTGKGGAYEQYF
TGTGCCAGCAGTTTTAGAACCGGGAAGGGGGGGGCCTACGAGCAGTACTTC
>TRBJ2-2|NA|NA|TRBV11-3|13
CVSSLGGTGELFF
TGTGTCAGCAGTTTAGGAGGAACCGGGGAGCTGTTTTTT
>TRBJ1-1|many|NA|TRBV6-2/TRBV6-3|14
CASSYYRGNTEAFF
TGTGCCAGCAGTTACTATCGGGGGAACACTGAAGCTTTCTTT
>TRBJ1-2|NA|TRBD1|TRBV2|14
CASNRQGLDYGYTF
TGTGCCAGCAACCGACAGGGGTTAGACTATGGCTACACCTTC
>TRBJ2-5|many|TRBD2|TRBV7-9|12
CASRRTSGISHF
TGTGCCAGCAGACGGACTAGCGGGATTAGCCACTTC
>TRBJ2-7|NA|TRBD2|TRBV19|15
CASSRSSGGAYEQYF
TGTGCCAGTAGTCGTTCTAGCGGGGGAGCCTACGAGCAGTACTTC
>TRBJ2-5|few|NA|TRBV28|15
CASSFSFGGEETQYF
TGTGCCAGCAGTTTTTCTTTTGGGGGAGAAGAGACCCAGTACTTC
>TRBJ2-7|NA|NA|TRBV19|15
CASSILASPRDEQYF
TGTGCCAGTAGTATTCTAGCGAGTCCGAGGGACGAGCAGTACTTC
>TRBJ2-1|few|TRBD2|TRBV9|16
CASSVGGGRAFNEQFF
TGTGCCAGCAGCGTAGGGGGCGGGAGGGCCTTTAATGAGCAGTTCTTC
>TRBJ2-3|many|TRBD2|TRBV7-8|14
CASSPLGGRDTQYF
TGTGCCAGCAGCCCCCTAGGCGGGAGAGATACGCAGTATTTT
>TRBJ2-7|many|TRBD2|TRBV7-9|17
CASSVGPAGGPAYEQYF
TGTGCCAGCAGCGTAGGGCCCGCGGGAGGGCCGGCCTACGAGCAGTACTTC
>TRBJ2-1|many|NA|TRBV11-2|11
CASSRLVEQFF
TGTGCCAGCAGCCGTCTTGTTGAGCAGTTCTTC
>TRBJ1-5|few|NA|TRBV30|15
CAWSSGVGGNQPQHF
TGTGCCTGGAGCTCAGGGGTTGGTGGCAATCAGCCCCAGCATTTT
>TRBJ1-2|NA|NA|TRBV20-1|12
CSARDSNYGYTF
TGCAGTGCTAGGGACAGTAACTATGGCTACACCTTC
>TRBJ2-3|many|NA|TRBV11-2|17
CASSQNRGTASTDTQYF
TGTGCCAGCAGCCAAAACCGGGGGACAGCTAGCACAGATACGCAGTATTTT
>TRBJ2-5|NA|NA|TRBV14|14
CASSPWTVKETQYF
TGTGCCAGCAGCCCCTGGACCGTCAAGGAGACCCAGTACTTC
>TRBJ2-7|NA|TRBD2|TRBV20-1|20
CSARVDRATRTSGGGYEQYF
TGCAGTGCTAGAGTTGACCGGGCAACCCGGACTAGCGGGGGGGGCTACGAGCAGTACTTC
>TRBJ1-2|NA|NA|TRBV14|16
CASSQEVRGDDYGYTF
TGTGCCAGCAGCCAAGAAGTACGGGGCGATGACTATGGCTACACCTTC